The T cell receptor beta chain under discussion was sequenced for a study of blood T cells in healthy people across ages. Germline values: CDR1 MDHEN, CDR2 SYDVKM. The CDR3 runs 14 residues. Through a sample-barcoded 5' primer and a J-beta primer mix, a second PCR was run for roughly 7 to 11 cycles. Each cDNA molecule, via a template-switch adaptor with 12 random nucleotides, was tagged. TCRdb reanalysed the 5' RACE reads using MiXCR and keeps one entry per CDR3 protein. Among some 700,000 distinct CDR3 sequences listed, 20% to 25% were seen once. The rearrangement uses TRBV28 and TRBJ2-5; D could derive from TRBD1 or TRBD2 (6 bases each). The assigned J gene may be wrong: the sequence end matches TRBJ2-7 better. Sequencing was carried out using blood. This receptor was identified in a man in his sixties or seventies in good health. The chain's CDR3 is CASRGGQLFYEQYF. CDR3 in DNA: TGTGCCAGCAGAGGGGGGCAACTCTTCTACGAGCAGTACTTC.